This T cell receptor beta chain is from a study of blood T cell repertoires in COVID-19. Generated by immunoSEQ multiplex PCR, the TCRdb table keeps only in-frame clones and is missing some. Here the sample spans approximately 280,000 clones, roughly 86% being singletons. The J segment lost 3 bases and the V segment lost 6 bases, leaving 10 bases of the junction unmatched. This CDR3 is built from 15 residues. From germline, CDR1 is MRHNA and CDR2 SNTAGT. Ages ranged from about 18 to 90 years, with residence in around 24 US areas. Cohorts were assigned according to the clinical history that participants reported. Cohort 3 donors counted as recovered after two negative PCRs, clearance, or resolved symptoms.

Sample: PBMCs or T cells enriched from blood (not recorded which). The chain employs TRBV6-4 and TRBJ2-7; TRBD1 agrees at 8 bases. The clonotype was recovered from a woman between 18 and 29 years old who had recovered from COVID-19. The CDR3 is CASSQPGQVNYEQYF. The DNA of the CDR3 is TGTGCCAGCAGCCAACCGGGACAGGTGAACTACGAGCAGTACTTC.